Listed below are T cell receptor beta chains from one sample, sequenced in a study of cytomegalovirus exposure and HLA in healthy donors. Profiling relied on immunoSEQ multiplex PCR, and the TCRdb table lists in-frame clones only, not all of them. The profile shows about 140,000 clones, roughly 78% of them singletons. The sequencing sample was made of PBMCs. The receptors originated from a young man in good health and CMV-seropositive. The CDR3 runs from the conserved cysteine through the conserved F or W. The D gene is left open where the match is weak. The size of a clone is reported for some rows only, either as once, few or many, or as a class for expanded clones.

d_call: NA
v_call: TRBV7-9
clone_size: NA
j_call: TRBJ1-5
cdr3_nt: TGTGCCAGCAGCCTCGACAGTGGCTTTTGGCCCCAGCATTTT
cdr3_aa: CASSLDSGFWPQHF

d_call: TRBD1
v_call: TRBV7-9
clone_size: NA
j_call: TRBJ1-1
cdr3_nt: TGTGCCAGCAGCTCGGACAGGGCGAGAATTGATGAAGCTTTCTTT
cdr3_aa: CASSSDRARIDEAFF

d_call: NA
v_call: TRBV6-5
clone_size: NA
j_call: TRBJ2-7
cdr3_nt: TGTGCCAGCAGTTACTCCCGCGGGACAGCTACCTACGAGCAGTACTTC
cdr3_aa: CASSYSRGTATYEQYF

d_call: TRBD1
v_call: TRBV4-2
clone_size: NA
j_call: TRBJ1-2
cdr3_nt: TGTGCCAGCAGCCAAGAATTAACGGACAGGGCGCATGGCTACACCTTC
cdr3_aa: CASSQELTDRAHGYTF

d_call: TRBD2
v_call: TRBV5-6
clone_size: NA
j_call: TRBJ2-2
cdr3_nt: TGTGCCAGCAGCTTGGAAACTAGCGGGTGGAACACCGGGGAGCTGTTTTTT
cdr3_aa: CASSLETSGWNTGELFF

d_call: NA
v_call: TRBV15
clone_size: NA
j_call: TRBJ2-6
cdr3_nt: TGTGCCACCACCACTCATTCTGGGGCCAACGTCCTGACTTTC
cdr3_aa: CATTTHSGANVLTF

d_call: TRBD1
v_call: TRBV7-8
clone_size: NA
j_call: TRBJ2-7
cdr3_nt: TGTGCCAGCAGCTTTGGACAGGGCCTCTCCTACGAGCAGTACTTC
cdr3_aa: CASSFGQGLSYEQYF

d_call: TRBD2
v_call: TRBV28
clone_size: NA
j_call: TRBJ2-7
cdr3_nt: TGTGCCGCGGGGGGGACAGTCATCTCCTACGAGCAGTACTTC
cdr3_aa: CAAGGTVISYEQYF

d_call: TRBD2
v_call: TRBV5-1
clone_size: once
j_call: TRBJ2-7
cdr3_nt: TGCGCCAGCAGCGACATCTGGACTAGCGGGGGGCGGGAGCAGTACTTC
cdr3_aa: CASSDIWTSGGREQYF

d_call: TRBD1
v_call: TRBV7-7
clone_size: NA
j_call: TRBJ2-7
cdr3_nt: TGTGCTAGCAGCCCGGGACAGGGGTTCTACGAGCAGTACTTC
cdr3_aa: CASSPGQGFYEQYF

d_call: TRBD1
v_call: TRBV18
clone_size: NA
j_call: TRBJ1-2
cdr3_nt: TGTGCCAGCTCACCACCGCAGGGGGCGGGCTATGGCTACACCTTC
cdr3_aa: CASSPPQGAGYGYTF

d_call: TRBD2
v_call: TRBV4-1
clone_size: NA
j_call: TRBJ2-3
cdr3_nt: TGCGCCAGCAGCCAAGAGGCTAGCGGGAGGGTTACGCAGTATTTT
cdr3_aa: CASSQEASGRVTQYF

d_call: NA
v_call: TRBV7-9
clone_size: NA
j_call: TRBJ1-2
cdr3_nt: TGTGCCAGTGCGTTGGAGAGAAACTATGGCTACACCTTC
cdr3_aa: CASALERNYGYTF

d_call: NA
v_call: TRBV7-9
clone_size: few
j_call: TRBJ1-1
cdr3_nt: TGTGCCAGCAGCTTACCAGGGAACACTGAAGCTTTCTTT
cdr3_aa: CASSLPGNTEAFF

d_call: TRBD1
v_call: TRBV19
clone_size: NA
j_call: TRBJ1-5
cdr3_nt: TGTGCCAGTCAGGACAGGGGGCAGATTCAGCCCCAGCATTTT
cdr3_aa: CASQDRGQIQPQHF

d_call: TRBD1
v_call: TRBV7-9
clone_size: few
j_call: TRBJ1-2
cdr3_nt: TGTGCCAGCAGCTCCGGTCACAGGGGAGGTAACTATGGCTACACCTTC
cdr3_aa: CASSSGHRGGNYGYTF

d_call: TRBD1
v_call: TRBV19
clone_size: NA
j_call: TRBJ1-2
cdr3_nt: TGTGCCAGTAGTTGCCTCCTTAGGACAGGGAGAGGGTCGGGAGGCTACACCTTC
cdr3_aa: CASSCLLRTGRGSGGYTF

d_call: NA
v_call: TRBV28
clone_size: few
j_call: TRBJ2-2
cdr3_nt: TGTGCCAGCAGTTTTACGGGGACCGGGAGAGGGCCCGGGGAGCTGTTTTTT
cdr3_aa: CASSFTGTGRGPGELFF

d_call: TRBD1
v_call: TRBV28
clone_size: NA
j_call: TRBJ1-2
cdr3_nt: TGTGCCAGCAGTCGACAGGGCGGCGGCTACACCTTC
cdr3_aa: CASSRQGGGYTF

d_call: NA
v_call: TRBV27
clone_size: once
j_call: TRBJ2-6
cdr3_nt: TGTGCCAGCAGCCCTCTTGACAGAGCCTTCTCTGGGGCCAACGTCCTGACTTTC
cdr3_aa: CASSPLDRAFSGANVLTF

d_call: TRBD2
v_call: TRBV6-1
clone_size: NA
j_call: TRBJ2-7
cdr3_nt: TGTGCCAGCAGCTATAGCGGGGGGTCCTACGAGCAGTACTTC
cdr3_aa: CASSYSGGSYEQYF

d_call: TRBD1
v_call: TRBV14
clone_size: NA
j_call: TRBJ2-2
cdr3_nt: TGTGCCAGCAGCCCCTTAAGGACAGGGTTGGCCGGGGAGCTGTTTTTT
cdr3_aa: CASSPLRTGLAGELFF

d_call: NA
v_call: TRBV6-1
clone_size: once
j_call: TRBJ2-7
cdr3_nt: TGTGCCAGCAGACGGGACAACTACTACGAGCAGTACTTC
cdr3_aa: CASRRDNYYEQYF

d_call: NA
v_call: TRBV4-1
clone_size: NA
j_call: TRBJ2-3
cdr3_nt: TGCGCCAGCAGCCAAGACTCAGGGACAGATACGCAGTATTTT
cdr3_aa: CASSQDSGTDTQYF

d_call: TRBD1
v_call: TRBV18
clone_size: NA
j_call: TRBJ1-5
cdr3_nt: TGTGCCAGCTCACCGGGACAGGGCAATCAGCCCCAGCATTTT
cdr3_aa: CASSPGQGNQPQHF

d_call: NA
v_call: TRBV30
clone_size: NA
j_call: TRBJ1-3
cdr3_nt: TGTGCCTGGGGAGGGAGATCTGGAAACACCATATATTTT
cdr3_aa: CAWGGRSGNTIYF

d_call: NA
v_call: TRBV27
clone_size: NA
j_call: TRBJ2-7
cdr3_nt: TGTGCCAGCAGCCGTATAGCGGCGTCCTACGAGCAGTACTTC
cdr3_aa: CASSRIAASYEQYF

d_call: TRBD1
v_call: TRBV4-2
clone_size: NA
j_call: TRBJ2-3
cdr3_nt: TGTGCCAGCAGCCCCCCCGTAGGGGGCAGCACAGATACGCAGTATTTT
cdr3_aa: CASSPPVGGSTDTQYF